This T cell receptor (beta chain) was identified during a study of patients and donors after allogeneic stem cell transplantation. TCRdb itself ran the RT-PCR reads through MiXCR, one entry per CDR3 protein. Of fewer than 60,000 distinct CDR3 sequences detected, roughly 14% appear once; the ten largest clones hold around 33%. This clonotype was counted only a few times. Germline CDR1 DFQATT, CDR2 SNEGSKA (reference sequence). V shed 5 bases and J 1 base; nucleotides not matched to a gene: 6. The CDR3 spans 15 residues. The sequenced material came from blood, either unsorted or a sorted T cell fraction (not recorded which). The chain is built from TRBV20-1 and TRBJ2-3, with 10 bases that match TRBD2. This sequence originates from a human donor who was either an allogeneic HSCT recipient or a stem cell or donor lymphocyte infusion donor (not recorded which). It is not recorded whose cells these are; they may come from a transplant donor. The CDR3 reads CSASQAGGGTDTQYF. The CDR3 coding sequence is TGCAGTGCTTCACAAGCGGGAGGGGGCACAGATACGCAGTATTTT.